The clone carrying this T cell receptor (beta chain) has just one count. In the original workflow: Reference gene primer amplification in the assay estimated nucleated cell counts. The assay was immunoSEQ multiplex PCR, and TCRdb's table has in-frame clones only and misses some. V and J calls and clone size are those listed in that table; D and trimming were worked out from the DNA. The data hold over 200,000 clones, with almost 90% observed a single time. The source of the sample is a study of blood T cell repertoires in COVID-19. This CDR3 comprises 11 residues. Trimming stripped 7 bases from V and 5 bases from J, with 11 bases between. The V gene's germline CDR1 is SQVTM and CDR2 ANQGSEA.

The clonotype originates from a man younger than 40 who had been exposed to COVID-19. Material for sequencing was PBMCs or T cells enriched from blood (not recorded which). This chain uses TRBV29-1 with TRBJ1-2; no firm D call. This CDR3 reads CSAGPEYGYTF. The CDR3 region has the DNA TGCAGCGCCGGTCCGGAGTATGGCTACACCTTC.